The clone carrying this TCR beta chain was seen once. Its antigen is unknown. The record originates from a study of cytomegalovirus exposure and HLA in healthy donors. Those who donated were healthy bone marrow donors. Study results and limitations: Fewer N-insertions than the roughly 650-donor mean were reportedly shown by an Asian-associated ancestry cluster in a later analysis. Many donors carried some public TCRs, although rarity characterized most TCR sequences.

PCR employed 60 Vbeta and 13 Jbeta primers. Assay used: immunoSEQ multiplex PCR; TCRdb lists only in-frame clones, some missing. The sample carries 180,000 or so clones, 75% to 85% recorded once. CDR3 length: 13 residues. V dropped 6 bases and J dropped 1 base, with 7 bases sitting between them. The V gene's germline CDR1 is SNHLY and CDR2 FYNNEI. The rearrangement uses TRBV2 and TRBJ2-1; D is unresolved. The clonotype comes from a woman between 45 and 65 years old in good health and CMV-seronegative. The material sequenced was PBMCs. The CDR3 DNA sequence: TGTGCCAGCAGCGACTTATCCTACAATGAGCAGTTCTTC. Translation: CASSDLSYNEQFF. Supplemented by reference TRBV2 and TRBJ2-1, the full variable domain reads EPEVTQTPSHQVTQMGQEVILRCVPISNHLYFYWYRQILGQKVEFLVSFYNNEISEKSEIFDDQFSVERPDGSNFTLKIRSTKLEDSAMYFCASSDLSYNEQFFGPGTRLTVL.